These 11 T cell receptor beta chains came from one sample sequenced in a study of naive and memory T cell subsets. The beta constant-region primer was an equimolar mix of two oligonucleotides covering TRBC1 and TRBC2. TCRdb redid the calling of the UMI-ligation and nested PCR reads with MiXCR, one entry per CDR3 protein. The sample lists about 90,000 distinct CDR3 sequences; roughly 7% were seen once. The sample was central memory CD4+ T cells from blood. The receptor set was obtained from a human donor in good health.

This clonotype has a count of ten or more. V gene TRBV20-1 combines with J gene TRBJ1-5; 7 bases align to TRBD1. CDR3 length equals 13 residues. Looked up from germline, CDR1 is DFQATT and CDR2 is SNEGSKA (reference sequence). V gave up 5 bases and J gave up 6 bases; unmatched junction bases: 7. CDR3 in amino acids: CSAVQGVGQPQHF. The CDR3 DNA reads TGCAGTGCTGTGCAGGGGGTTGGTCAGCCCCAGCATTTT.

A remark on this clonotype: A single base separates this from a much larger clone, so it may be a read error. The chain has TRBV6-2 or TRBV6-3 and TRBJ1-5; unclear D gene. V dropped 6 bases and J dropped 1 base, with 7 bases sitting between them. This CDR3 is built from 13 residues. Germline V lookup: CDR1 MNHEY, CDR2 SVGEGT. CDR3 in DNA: TGTGCCAGCAGAAGGGTGAGCAATCAGCCCCAGCATTTT. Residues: CASRRVSNQPQHF.

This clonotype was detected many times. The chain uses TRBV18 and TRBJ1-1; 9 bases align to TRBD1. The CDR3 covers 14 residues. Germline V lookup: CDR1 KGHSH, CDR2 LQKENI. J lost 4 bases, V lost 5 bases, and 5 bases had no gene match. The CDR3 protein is CASSAGQGSTEAFF. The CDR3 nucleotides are TGTGCCAGCTCAGCCGGACAGGGGAGCACTGAAGCTTTCTTT.

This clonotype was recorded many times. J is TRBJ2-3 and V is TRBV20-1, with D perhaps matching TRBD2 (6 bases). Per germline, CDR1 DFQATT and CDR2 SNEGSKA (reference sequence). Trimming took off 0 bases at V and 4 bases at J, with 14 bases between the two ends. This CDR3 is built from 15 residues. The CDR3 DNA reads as TGCAGTGCTAGAGATTTACTAGCTCATGCAGATACGCAGTATTTT. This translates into CSARDLLAHADTQYF.

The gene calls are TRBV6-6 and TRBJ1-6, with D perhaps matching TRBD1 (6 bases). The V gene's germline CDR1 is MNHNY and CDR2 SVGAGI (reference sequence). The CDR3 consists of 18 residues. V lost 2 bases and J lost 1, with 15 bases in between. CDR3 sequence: CASSYPGTRESYNSPLHF. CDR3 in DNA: TGTGCCAGCAGTTACCCCGGGACAAGAGAGTCCTATAATTCACCCCTCCACTTT.

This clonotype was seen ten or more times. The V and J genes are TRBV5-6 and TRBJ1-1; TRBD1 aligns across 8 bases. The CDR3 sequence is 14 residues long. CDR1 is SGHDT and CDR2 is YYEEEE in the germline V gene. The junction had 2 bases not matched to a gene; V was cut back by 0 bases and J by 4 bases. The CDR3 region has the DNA TGTGCCAGCAGCTTGGCCGGACAGGGCACTGAAGCTTTCTTT. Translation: CASSLAGQGTEAFF.

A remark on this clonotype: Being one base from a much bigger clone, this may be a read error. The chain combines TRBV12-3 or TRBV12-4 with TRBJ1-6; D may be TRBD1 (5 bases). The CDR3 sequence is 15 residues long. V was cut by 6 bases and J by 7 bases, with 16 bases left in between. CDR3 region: CASSFRDRRNSPLHF. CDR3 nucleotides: TGTGCCAGCAGCTTTAGGGACCGTCGGAATTCACCCCTCCACTTT.

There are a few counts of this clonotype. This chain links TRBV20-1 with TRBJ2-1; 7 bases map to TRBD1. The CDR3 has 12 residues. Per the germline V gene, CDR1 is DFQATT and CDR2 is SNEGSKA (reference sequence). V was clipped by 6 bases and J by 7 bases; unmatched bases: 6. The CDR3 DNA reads TGCAGTGCAAAGACAGGGAAAAATGAGCAGTTCTTC. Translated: CSAKTGKNEQFF.

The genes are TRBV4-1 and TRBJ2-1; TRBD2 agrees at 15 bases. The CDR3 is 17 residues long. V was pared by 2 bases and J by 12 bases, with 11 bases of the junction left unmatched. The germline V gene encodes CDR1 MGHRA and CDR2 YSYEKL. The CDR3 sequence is CASSQPSGLAGGVGQFF. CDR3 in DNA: TGCGCCAGCAGCCAACCATCGGGACTAGCGGGAGGTGTGGGGCAGTTCTTC.

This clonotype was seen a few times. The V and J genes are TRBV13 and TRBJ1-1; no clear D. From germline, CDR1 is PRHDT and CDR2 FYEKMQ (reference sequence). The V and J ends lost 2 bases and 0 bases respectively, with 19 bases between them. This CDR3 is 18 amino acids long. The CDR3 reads CASSLPWTAEPMNTEAFF. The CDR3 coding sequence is TGTGCCAGCAGCTTACCTTGGACCGCCGAACCCATGAACACTGAAGCTTTCTTT.

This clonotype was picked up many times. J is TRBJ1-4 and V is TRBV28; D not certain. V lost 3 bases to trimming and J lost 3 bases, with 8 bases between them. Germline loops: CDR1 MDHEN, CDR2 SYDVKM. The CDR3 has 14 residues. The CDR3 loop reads CASSLYGANEKLFF. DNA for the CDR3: TGTGCCAGCAGTTTGTACGGAGCTAATGAAAAACTGTTTTTT.